Following are 15 T cell receptor beta chains from one sample sequenced in a study of early T cells in non-severe SARS-CoV-2 infection. TCRdb called the 5' RACE reads again in MiXCR, with one record for every CDR3 protein. This sample yields over 20,000 distinct CDR3 sequences, of which about 4.5% are seen a single time; approximately 5% belongs to the top ten. Input material: whole blood. The receptors were gathered from an adult who was a healthcare worker with PCR-confirmed SARS-CoV-2 infection or an uninfected control (not recorded which).

In its sample, this clonotype was seen a few times. The genes are TRBV29-1 and TRBJ2-1; 11 bases align to TRBD2. After removal of 5 bases from V and 10 bases from J, the junction contained 13 bases not matched to a gene. The CDR3 length is 15 residues. Germline loops: CDR1 SQVTM, CDR2 ANQGSEA. Here the CDR3 DNA reads TGCAGCGTTTCATTCCATAGCGGGGGGGCGTGGGAGCAGTTCTTC. Translated, it gives CSVSFHSGGAWEQFF.

At least ten counts were recorded for this clonotype. The CDR3 loop reads CSARQGVDSPLHF. Here the CDR3 DNA reads TGCAGTGCTAGACAGGGCGTTGATTCACCCCTCCACTTT. The rearrangement joins TRBV20-1 to TRBJ1-6; tentative D call: TRBD1 (5 bases). Looked up from germline, CDR1 is DFQATT and CDR2 is SNEGSKA (reference sequence). V was pared by 2 bases and J by 8 bases, with 10 bases between. The CDR3 loop spans 13 amino acids.

Ten or more counts support this clonotype. The chain has TRBV4-1 and TRBJ1-6, with TRBD1 matching 8 bases. The V gene end was trimmed by 4 bases and the J gene end by 1 base; junction bases not matched to a gene: 3. Germline V lookup: CDR1 MGHRA, CDR2 YSYEKL. The CDR3 has 16 residues. Written as DNA, the CDR3 is TGCGCCAGCAGCCGCGGGACAGGATCCTATAATTCACCCCTCCACTTT. Its protein product is CASSRGTGSYNSPLHF.

The chain is built from TRBV11-2 and TRBJ2-2, with 9 nucleotides matching TRBD1. CDR1 is SGHAT and CDR2 is FQNNGV in the germline V gene. The CDR3 consists of 16 residues. After removal of 4 bases from V and 3 bases from J, the junction contained 6 bases not matched to a gene. The CDR3 here is CASSYQTGGDTGELFF. As DNA, the CDR3 is TGTGCCAGCAGCTATCAAACAGGGGGCGACACCGGGGAGCTGTTTTTT.

This clonotype has more than one count but fewer than ten. The rearrangement joins TRBV28 to TRBJ1-6; maybe TRBD1 (6 bases). V lost 7 bases, J lost 7 bases, and 8 bases lay in between. The CDR3 totals 12 residues. Germline-derived CDR1 and CDR2 are MDHEN and SYDVKM. CDR3 bases: TGTGCCAGCAAAACAGGGAATTCACCCCTCCACTTT. Its protein product is CASKTGNSPLHF.

In its sample, this clonotype was seen many times. The rearrangement uses TRBV25-1 and TRBJ2-7; D unresolved. The ends were cut back, 1 base at V and 4 bases at J, with 5 bases in the middle. The germline CDR1 and CDR2 sequences are MGHDK and SYGVNS. CDR3 size: 12 residues. The CDR3 reads CASSESRYEQYF. CDR3 nucleotide sequence: TGTGCCAGCAGTGAATCAAGGTACGAGCAGTACTTC.

This clonotype was observed many times. The chain links TRBV11-2 to TRBJ2-1; 10 bases are a match to TRBD2. The CDR3 covers 16 residues. V lost 5 bases to trimming and J lost 3 bases; unmatched junction nucleotides: 7. CDR1 is SGHAT and CDR2 is FQNNGV in the germline V gene. CDR3 DNA: TGTGCCAGCAGCGACCCGGGACTAGCGAGCTACAATGAGCAGTTCTTC. Translating gives CASSDPGLASYNEQFF.

The table lists this clonotype with a few counts. The gene calls are TRBV7-8 and TRBJ2-5; tentatively, D is TRBD1 (6 bases). There are 13 residues in the CDR3. V gave up 6 bases and J gave up 2 bases, with 10 bases separating them. CDR1 is SGHVS, CDR2 FQNEAQ, per germline. CDR3 loop: CASRARGQETQYF. The CDR3 DNA is TGTGCCAGCAGGGCCAGGGGTCAAGAGACCCAGTACTTC.

V is TRBV11-2 and J is TRBJ1-4, with a possible D match to TRBD1 (5 bases). V shed 4 bases and J shed 10 bases, with 19 bases lying between them. Per the germline V gene, CDR1 is SGHAT and CDR2 is FQNNGV. The CDR3 is 15 residues long. The chain's CDR3 is CASSSPSRGSSKLFF. Here the CDR3 DNA reads TGTGCCAGCAGCTCCCCTAGCCGGGGCAGTTCAAAACTGTTTTTT. Drawing the rest from reference TRBV11-2 and TRBJ1-4, the complete variable domain is EAGVAQSPRYKIIEKRQSVAFWCNPISGHATLYWYQQILGQGPKLLIQFQNNGVVDDSQLPKDRFSAERLKGVDSTLKIQPAKLEDSAVYLCASSSPSRGSSKLFFGSGTQLSVL.

This clonotype came up many times. This rearrangement joins TRBV6-5 to TRBJ2-7, with 7 bases fitting TRBD1. CDR1 is MNHEY, CDR2 SVGAGI, per germline. The trim removed 6 bases at V and 5 bases at J, leaving 13 bases unmatched. The CDR3 runs 15 residues. The CDR3 region is CASRETGTVRHEQYF. The CDR3 nucleotides read TGTGCCAGCAGAGAGACCGGGACAGTTCGGCACGAGCAGTACTTC.

This clonotype has ten or more counts. The chain carries TRBV11-2 and TRBJ1-5, with D perhaps matching TRBD1 (5 bases). Trimming shortened V by 2 bases and J by 6 bases, and 11 bases separated the two germline ends. In germline, CDR1 is SGHAT, CDR2 FQNNGV. The CDR3 covers 14 residues. The CDR3 region has the DNA TGTGCCAGCAGCTTACCAGGGTTCCGTCAGCCCCAGCATTTT. Encoded protein: CASSLPGFRQPQHF.

Many counts were recorded for this clonotype. V is TRBV20-1 and J is TRBJ2-3, with a tentative D call TRBD2 (5 bases). CDR1 is DFQATT and CDR2 is SNEGSKA in the germline V gene (reference sequence). Trimming removed 2 bases from V and 4 bases from J, with 13 bases in between. The CDR3 runs to 14 residues. The CDR3 here is CSARSGLQADTQYF. The CDR3 DNA reads as TGCAGTGCTAGATCAGGACTGCAGGCAGATACGCAGTATTTT.

This clonotype was detected a few times. This sequence joins TRBV7-2 and TRBJ1-6; a weak D match, TRBD1 (5 bases). The CDR3 runs to 15 residues. The germline CDR1 and CDR2 sequences are SGHTA and FQGNSA. Between the trimmed V and J ends, which lost 1 base and 7 bases, there was a span of 11 bases. The CDR3 reads CASSLDRRVNSPLHF. CDR3 nucleotide sequence: TGTGCCAGCAGCTTAGACAGGAGGGTCAATTCACCCCTCCACTTT. The full variable domain, completed using reference TRBV7-2 and TRBJ1-6, is GAGVSQSPSNKVTEKGKDVELRCDPISGHTALYWYRQSLGQGLEFLIYFQGNSAPDKSGLPSDRFSAERTGGSVSTLTIQRTQQEDSAVYLCASSLDRRVNSPLHFGNGTRLTVT.

The genes are TRBV28 and TRBJ1-3, with D unclear. The V and J ends lost 7 bases and 0 bases respectively, with 13 bases between them. Germline lookup yields CDR1 MDHEN and CDR2 SYDVKM. This CDR3 region has 15 residues. In DNA form, the CDR3 reads TGTGCCAGCACTCCTTTAGGGTTCTCTGGAAACACCATATATTTT. Amino acid sequence: CASTPLGFSGNTIYF.

This clonotype was seen many times. The V gene is TRBV12-3 or TRBV12-4, the J gene TRBJ1-1; D is unclear. The CDR3 runs to 12 residues. Trimming took off 5 bases at V and 4 bases at J, with 8 bases between the two ends. The CDR3 region is CASSRRSTEAFF. The CDR3 bases are TGTGCCAGCAGTCGGCGGAGCACTGAAGCTTTCTTT.